This T cell receptor (beta chain) was captured by sequencing in a study of shared clonotypes between healthy human individuals. Trimming removed 2 bases from V and 3 bases from J, with 8 bases in between. The CDR3 runs 13 residues. Per germline, CDR1 SGHNT and CDR2 YYREEE (reference sequence). General observations from the study: Investigators collected only blood, and repertoires in tissues likely differ.

Produced via immunoSEQ multiplex PCR; TCRdb's table is partial and in-frame only. Here the sample spans about 1.1 million clones, about 84% being singletons. This clone was counted once. Its target is unknown. This chain connects TRBV5-4 to TRBJ2-5; TRBD2 might be the D (6 bases). This TCR came from a man between 18 and 35 years old in good health. Some clones in this sample may be carry-over from other donors' samples. Sample: memory CD4+ T cells from PBMCs. Subset: CD45RA-negative fraction. CDR3 amino acids: CASSFWGEETQYF. The CDR3 DNA reads as TGTGCCAGCAGCTTTTGGGGGGAAGAGACCCAGTACTTC.